One and the same sample provided the 14 T cell receptor beta chains below, sequenced in a study of identical twins. Each CDR3 protein gets one entry after TCRdb re-called the 5' RACE reads with MiXCR. The sample has about 690,000 distinct CDR3 sequences, 21% seen once; the top ten hold more than 4%. These data also formed part of another study, on T cells expressing NK-cell markers.

The sequenced material came from PBMCs. The source is a woman between 18 and 30 years old in good health.

This clonotype was detected only a few times. This chain connects TRBV5-1 to TRBJ2-6, with D tentatively TRBD1 or TRBD2 (6 bases each). Germline assignment: CDR1 SGHRS and CDR2 YFSETQ. Trimming left V 0 bases short and J 2 bases short, with 9 bases between. The CDR3 spans 16 residues. The CDR3 region is CASSLAGGAGANVLTF. CDR3 nucleotide sequence: TGCGCCAGCAGCTTGGCCGGGGGCGCTGGGGCCAACGTCCTGACTTTC.

This chain joins TRBV7-9 and TRBJ1-1; the D is unclear. In germline, CDR1 is SEHNR, CDR2 FQNEAQ (reference sequence). The V end lost 4 bases, the J end lost 10 bases, and 10 bases lay between the germline ends. The length of the CDR3 is 11 residues. The CDR3 region is CASSSSVLAFF. The DNA for the CDR3 is TGTGCCAGCAGCTCTAGTGTCTTAGCTTTCTTT. The entire variable domain, with the rest obtained from reference TRBV7-9 and TRBJ1-1, is as follows: DTGVSQNPRHKITKRGQNVTFRCDPISEHNRLYWYRQTLGQGPEFLTYFQNEAQLEKSRLLSDRFSAERPKGSFSTLEIQRTEQGDSAMYLCASSSSVLAFFGQGTRLTVV.

This clonotype was detected only a few times. The germline gene is not matched at one end of the junction; a read error may be the cause. The chain links TRBV5-5 to TRBJ1-1, with unresolved D. The V gene's germline CDR1 is SGHKS and CDR2 YYEKEE (reference sequence). The CDR3 extends over 12 amino acids. The CDR3 loop is CATSFGNTEAFF. CDR3 coding DNA: TGTGCCACCAGCTTCGGGAACACTGAAGCTTTCTTT.

This rearrangement joins TRBV2 to TRBJ2-5; no clear D gene. CDR3 length: 13 amino acids. Germline V gives CDR1 SNHLY, CDR2 FYNNEI. Trimming took 4 bases from V and 7 from J, leaving 13 bases between them. Here the CDR3 DNA reads TGTGCCAGCAGTGTTAGCCTCCCGGCGACCCAGTACTTC. It codes for CASSVSLPATQYF.

Only a few counts were recorded for this clonotype. The V and J genes are TRBV10-3 and TRBJ2-1; 10 bases align to TRBD2. The CDR3 loop spans 16 amino acids. Unmatched junction bases numbered 8, after V lost 4 bases and J lost 5 bases. Germline V gives CDR1 ENHRY, CDR2 SYGVKD. This CDR3 is CAISGLGLADDNEQFF. As DNA, the CDR3 is TGTGCCATCAGTGGGCTCGGACTAGCGGACGACAATGAGCAGTTCTTC.

The rearrangement uses TRBV20-1 and TRBJ2-7; TRBD2 is a possible D gene (5 bases). Trimming took 0 bases from V and 7 from J, leaving 16 bases between them. The germline V gene encodes CDR1 DFQATT and CDR2 SNEGSKA (reference sequence). The CDR3 is made up of 14 amino acids. The CDR3 here is CSAREKPGWEEQYF. The CDR3 DNA is TGCAGTGCTAGAGAGAAGCCGGGCTGGGAGGAGCAGTACTTC.

The chain combines TRBV10-3 with TRBJ2-1; 9 bases agree with TRBD2. Trimming at V came to 11 bases and at J to 0 bases, leaving 8 bases not matched to a gene. The CDR3 spans 15 residues. The V gene's germline CDR1 is ENHRY and CDR2 SYGVKD. The chain's CDR3 is CASEREASSYNEQFF. In DNA, the CDR3 is TGTGCCTCAGAGCGGGAGGCGAGCTCCTACAATGAGCAGTTCTTC.

This sequence joins TRBV7-2 and TRBJ2-1, with D perhaps being TRBD1 or TRBD2 (5 bases each). CDR1 SGHTA and CDR2 FQGNSA come from the germline V gene. The V and J ends lost 2 bases and 10 bases respectively, with 15 bases between them. This CDR3 has 14 amino acids. The CDR3: CASSLTTWDQEQFF. The CDR3 coding sequence is TGTGCCAGCAGCTTAACAACTTGGGACCAGGAGCAGTTCTTC.

The chain has TRBV11-2 and TRBJ2-3; no firm D call. CDR3 length: 14 amino acids. Trimming took 3 bases from V and 1 from J, leaving 8 bases between them. Germline V gives CDR1 SGHAT, CDR2 FQNNGV. The CDR3 DNA is TGTGCCAGCAGCTTCGGAGTGGGCACAGATACGCAGTATTTT. Its translation is CASSFGVGTDTQYF.

V is TRBV9 and J is TRBJ2-5; D might be TRBD1 (6 bases). The length of the CDR3 is 15 residues. From germline, CDR1 is SGDLS and CDR2 YYNGEE. The V end was cut by 4 bases, the J end by 3 bases, with 16 bases between. The CDR3 sequence: CASSRSGTTKETQYF. For the CDR3, the DNA is TGTGCCAGCAGCCGTAGTGGGACAACTAAAGAGACCCAGTACTTC.

The chain combines TRBV20-1 with TRBJ2-2; a weak D match, TRBD2 (6 bases). V lost 5 bases and J lost 4, with 14 bases in between. The CDR3 is 14 amino acids. CDR1 and CDR2 (germline): DFQATT, SNEGSKA (reference sequence). CDR3 in amino acids: CSASGTDFTGELFF. The CDR3 coding sequence is TGCAGTGCTTCGGGGACTGACTTCACCGGGGAGCTGTTTTTT.

The sample holds a few counts of this clonotype. The rearrangement joins TRBV20-1 to TRBJ1-1; TRBD1 is a possible D gene (6 bases). The CDR3 is 14 amino acids. The germline V gene encodes CDR1 DFQATT and CDR2 SNEGSKA (reference sequence). Trimming pared 1 base from V and 3 bases from J, leaving 12 bases between. The CDR3 bases are TGCAGTGCTAGAGCCGGGGGCACTTACACTGAAGCTTTCTTT. Protein sequence: CSARAGGTYTEAFF.

V gene TRBV20-1 combines with J gene TRBJ2-1; unclear D gene. V lost 0 bases, J lost 0 bases, and 9 bases lay in between. Germline V gene lookup returns CDR1 DFQATT and CDR2 SNEGSKA (reference sequence). The CDR3 is 15 residues long. CDR3 in DNA: TGCAGTGCTAGAGACGGACGTAACTCCTACAATGAGCAGTTCTTC. Residues: CSARDGRNSYNEQFF.

This clonotype was detected a few times. The J gene is TRBJ2-2, the V gene TRBV5-1; weak D call: TRBD1 (6 bases). V lost 7 bases, J lost 1 base, and 11 bases lay in between. Germline lookup yields CDR1 SGHRS and CDR2 YFSETQ. The CDR3 loop spans 14 amino acids. In DNA, the CDR3 is TGCGCCAGCGGAGAGGGACAGAACACCGGGGAGCTGTTTTTT. Translating gives CASGEGQNTGELFF.